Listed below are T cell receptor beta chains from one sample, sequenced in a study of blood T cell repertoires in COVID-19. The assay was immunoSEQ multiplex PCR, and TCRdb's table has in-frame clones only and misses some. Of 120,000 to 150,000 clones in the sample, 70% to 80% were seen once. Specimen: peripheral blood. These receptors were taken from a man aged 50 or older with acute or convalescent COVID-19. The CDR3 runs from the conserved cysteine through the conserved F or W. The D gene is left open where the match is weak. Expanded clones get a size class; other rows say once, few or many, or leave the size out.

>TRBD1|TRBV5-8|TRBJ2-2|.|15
TGTGCCAGCAGGATACGGGACAGGGGGCCTGGGGAGCTGTTTTTT
CASRIRDRGPGELFF
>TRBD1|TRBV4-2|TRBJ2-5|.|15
TGTGCCAGCAGCCAGGATCTACAGGGGATGGAGACCCAGTACTTC
CASSQDLQGMETQYF
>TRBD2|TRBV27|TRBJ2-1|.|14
TGTGCCAGCAGTTTGTGGGAGGGCCTCAATGAGCAGTTCTTC
CASSLWEGLNEQFF
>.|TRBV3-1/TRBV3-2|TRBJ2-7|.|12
TGTGCCAGCAGCCAAGCCAACTACGAGCAGTACTTC
CASSQANYEQYF
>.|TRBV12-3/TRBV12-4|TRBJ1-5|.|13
TGTGCCAGCAGTTTAGCACAGAGCCAGCCCCAGCATTTT
CASSLAQSQPQHF
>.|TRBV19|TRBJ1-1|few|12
TGTGCCAGTAGTACATGGAACACTGAAGCTTTCTTT
CASSTWNTEAFF
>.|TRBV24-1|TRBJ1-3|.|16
TGTGCCACCAGTGCCCAGGCCAGGGATGAAGAAAACACCATATATTTT
CATSAQARDEENTIYF
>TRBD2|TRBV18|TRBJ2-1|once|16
TGTGCCAGCTCCCCCGGGACTAGCGGGGGTTGGAATGAGCAGTTCTTC
CASSPGTSGGWNEQFF
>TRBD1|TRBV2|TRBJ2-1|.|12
TGTGCTTCCAAAGACAGGGGCAATGAGCAGTTCTTC
CASKDRGNEQFF
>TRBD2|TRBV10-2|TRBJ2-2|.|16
TGCGCCAGCAGTGTCGCCGGCGGGGGGGCCTCCGGGGAGCTGTTTTTT
CASSVAGGGASGELFF
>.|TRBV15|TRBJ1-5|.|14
TGTGCCACCAAAATGGACAGACCAAATCAGCCCCAGCATTTT
CATKMDRPNQPQHF
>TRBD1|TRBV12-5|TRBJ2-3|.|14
TGTGCTAGTGGTGTTGGGACAGGGTCAGATACGCAGTATTTT
CASGVGTGSDTQYF
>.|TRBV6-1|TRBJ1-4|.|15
TGTGCCAGCAGTGAAGTCACAGGGACTAATGAAAAACTGTTTTTT
CASSEVTGTNEKLFF
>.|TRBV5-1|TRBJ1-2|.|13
TGCGCCAGCAGCCTGGCAGGGCTTAACGGCTACACCTTC
CASSLAGLNGYTF
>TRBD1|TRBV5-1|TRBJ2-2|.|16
TGCGCCAGCAGACCTCCCGGGACAGGGAATACCGGGGAGCTGTTTTTT
CASRPPGTGNTGELFF
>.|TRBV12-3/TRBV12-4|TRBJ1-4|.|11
TGTGCCAGCAGCCCCAGTGAAAAACTGTTTTTT
CASSPSEKLFF
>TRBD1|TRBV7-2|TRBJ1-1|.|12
TGTGCCAGCAGCTTACTAGGGGGCAAAGCTTTCTTT
CASSLLGGKAFF
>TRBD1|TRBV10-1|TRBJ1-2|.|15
TGCGCCAGCAGACAGGGGACAGACTTTAACTATGGCTACACCTTC
CASRQGTDFNYGYTF
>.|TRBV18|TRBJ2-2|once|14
TGTGCCAGCTCCTACGGGTTGGACACCGGGGAGCTGTTTTTT
CASSYGLDTGELFF
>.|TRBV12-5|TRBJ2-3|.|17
TGTGCTAGTGGACAAGAAAGACTAGTAAGATTGATGGATACGCAGTATTTT
CASGQERLVRLMDTQYF